Detailed here is one TCR beta chain. In germline, CDR1 is SGHNT, CDR2 YYREEE (reference sequence). CDR3 size: 16 residues. V was pared by 4 bases and J by 2 bases, with 15 bases between. The study ran its PCR with 60 Vbeta and 13 Jbeta primers. Libraries were prepared by immunoSEQ multiplex PCR; TCRdb keeps only in-frame clonotypes and omits some of them. Of around 160,000 clones in the sample, about four fifths were seen once. This entry comes from a study of cytomegalovirus exposure and HLA in healthy donors. The sequenced sample was PBMCs. The rearrangement uses TRBV5-4 and TRBJ1-4, with D perhaps TRBD1 (6 bases). The sequence was collected from a man over 45 in good health and CMV-seropositive. CDR3 DNA: TGTGCCAGCAGCGACGAATTCCAGGGGACTAATGAAAAACTGTTTTTT. This gives the protein CASSDEFQGTNEKLFF.